The entry below describes one T cell receptor (beta chain). Its antigen is unknown. Autologous stem cell transplantation was followed by relapse in every patient, and brentuximab vedotin exposure varied. This sample is part of a study of PD-1 blockade in classical Hodgkin lymphoma. The germline V gene encodes CDR1 SGDLS and CDR2 YYNGEE. The CDR3 sequence is 14 residues long. Trimming cost V 4 bases and J 1 base; bases outside gene matches: 2. Whole-study findings and limits: Anyone who began nivolumab under 1 year after ASCT was excluded. Reports described newly diagnosed patients as having lower baseline TCR diversity than healthy donors.

The table came from immunoSEQ multiplex PCR; TCRdb's copy has only in-frame clones and leaves some out. This table holds tens of thousands of clones, around 86% found once. The chain is built from TRBV9 and TRBJ2-3; 8 nucleotides match TRBD2. This receptor was identified in a human donor with classical Hodgkin lymphoma. Material: peripheral blood mononuclear cells (PBMCs), obtained at baseline. The CDR3 DNA reads TGTGCCAGCAGCCTTAGCGGGGGCACAGATACGCAGTATTTT. The encoded protein is CASSLSGGTDTQYF.